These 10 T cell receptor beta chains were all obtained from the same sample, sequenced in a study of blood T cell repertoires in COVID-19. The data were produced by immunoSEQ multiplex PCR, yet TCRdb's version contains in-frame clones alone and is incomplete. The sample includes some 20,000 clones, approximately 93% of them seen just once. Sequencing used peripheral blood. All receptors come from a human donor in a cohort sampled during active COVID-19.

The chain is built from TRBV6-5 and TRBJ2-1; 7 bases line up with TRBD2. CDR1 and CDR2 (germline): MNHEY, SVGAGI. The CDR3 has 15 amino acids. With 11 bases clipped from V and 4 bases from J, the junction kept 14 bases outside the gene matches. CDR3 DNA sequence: TGTGCCGTATCCGCCGGGGCTAGCGGTTACAATGAGCAGTTCTTC. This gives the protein CAVSAGASGYNEQFF.

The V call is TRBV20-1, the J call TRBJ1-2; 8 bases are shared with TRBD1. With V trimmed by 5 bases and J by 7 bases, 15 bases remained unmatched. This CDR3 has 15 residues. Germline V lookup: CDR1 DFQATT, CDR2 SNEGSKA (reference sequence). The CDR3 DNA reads TGCAGTGCTCGTGCACTTCAGGGGGCGCGAGGTGGCTACACCTTC. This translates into CSARALQGARGGYTF.

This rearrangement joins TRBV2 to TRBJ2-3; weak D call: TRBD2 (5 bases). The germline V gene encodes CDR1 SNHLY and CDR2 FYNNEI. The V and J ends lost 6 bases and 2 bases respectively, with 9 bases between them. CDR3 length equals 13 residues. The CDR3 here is CASRGLTTDTQYF. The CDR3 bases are TGTGCCAGCAGAGGACTTACCACAGATACGCAGTATTTT.

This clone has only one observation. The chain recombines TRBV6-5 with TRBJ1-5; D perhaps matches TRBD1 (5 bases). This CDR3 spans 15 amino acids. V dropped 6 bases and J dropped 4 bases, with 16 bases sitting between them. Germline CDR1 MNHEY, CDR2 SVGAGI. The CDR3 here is CASRTGPQGNQPQHF. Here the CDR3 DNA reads TGTGCCAGCAGAACTGGACCTCAGGGTAATCAGCCCCAGCATTTT.

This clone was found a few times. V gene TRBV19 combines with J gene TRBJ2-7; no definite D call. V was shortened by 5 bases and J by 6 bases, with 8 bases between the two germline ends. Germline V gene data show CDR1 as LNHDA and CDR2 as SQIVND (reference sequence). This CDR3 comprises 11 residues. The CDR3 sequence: CASSSLFEQYF. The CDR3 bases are TGTGCCAGTAGTTCCTTATTCGAGCAGTACTTC.

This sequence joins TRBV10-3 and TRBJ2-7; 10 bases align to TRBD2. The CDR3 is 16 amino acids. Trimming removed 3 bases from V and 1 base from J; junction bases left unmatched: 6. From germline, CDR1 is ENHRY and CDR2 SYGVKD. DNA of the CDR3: TGTGCCATCAGTGATACAGGACTAGCGGTATCCTACGAGCAGTACTTC. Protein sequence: CAISDTGLAVSYEQYF.

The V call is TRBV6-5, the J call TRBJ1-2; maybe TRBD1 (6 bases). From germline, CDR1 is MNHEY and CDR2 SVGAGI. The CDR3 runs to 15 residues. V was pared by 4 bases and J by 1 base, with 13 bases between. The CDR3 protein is CASSSSRGSNYGYTF. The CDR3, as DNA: TGTGCCAGCAGTTCATCAAGGGGGAGTAACTATGGCTACACCTTC.

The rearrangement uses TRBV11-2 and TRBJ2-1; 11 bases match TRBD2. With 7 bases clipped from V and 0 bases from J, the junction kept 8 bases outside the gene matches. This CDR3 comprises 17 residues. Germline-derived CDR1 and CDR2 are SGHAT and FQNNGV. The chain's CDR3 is CASTKTSGASSYNEQFF. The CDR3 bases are TGTGCCAGCACCAAGACTAGCGGGGCGAGCTCCTACAATGAGCAGTTCTTC. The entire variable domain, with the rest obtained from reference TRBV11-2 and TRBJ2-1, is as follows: EAGVAQSPRYKIIEKRQSVAFWCNPISGHATLYWYQQILGQGPKLLIQFQNNGVVDDSQLPKDRFSAERLKGVDSTLKIQPAKLEDSAVYLCASTKTSGASSYNEQFFGPGTRLTVL.

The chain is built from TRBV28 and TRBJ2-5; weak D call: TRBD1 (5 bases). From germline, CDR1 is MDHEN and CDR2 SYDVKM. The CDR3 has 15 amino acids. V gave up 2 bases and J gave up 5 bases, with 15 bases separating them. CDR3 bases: TGTGCCAGCAGTTTAAGATCAGGGTTTGGGGAGACCCAGTACTTC. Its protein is CASSLRSGFGETQYF.

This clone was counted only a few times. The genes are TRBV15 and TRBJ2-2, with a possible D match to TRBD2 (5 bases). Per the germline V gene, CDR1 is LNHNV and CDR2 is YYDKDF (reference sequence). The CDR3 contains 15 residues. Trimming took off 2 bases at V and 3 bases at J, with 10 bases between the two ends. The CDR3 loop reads CATSRKRKDTGELFF. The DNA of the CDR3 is TGTGCCACCAGCAGAAAGCGGAAGGACACCGGGGAGCTGTTTTTT.